The entry that follows covers one TCR beta chain sequence. The antigen is not known. Deep was the level at which the assay was run. Replicate PCRs run on sorted subsets employed 200 ng DNA, roughly 30,000 T cell genomes. TCRdb's table, derived via immunoSEQ multiplex PCR, lists solely in-frame clones and lacks some. This sample yields hundreds of thousands of clones, of which 95% to 98% are seen a single time; around 0.058% belongs to the top ten. The sample comes from a study of shared clonotypes between healthy human individuals. Study background: The plates for each donor numbered three CD4 naive, three CD4 memory, two CD8 naive and one CD8 memory. Whole-study results and caveats: Non-shared clonotypes showed lower generation probabilities than clonotypes common to all four donors.

Trimming cost V 5 bases and J 3 bases, with 13 bases left between them. The CDR3 has 14 residues. The germline V gene has CDR1 MNHNY and CDR2 SVGAGI (reference sequence). The clonotype comes from a woman in her thirties in good health. The V and J genes are TRBV6-6 and TRBJ1-2; D is possibly TRBD1 (5 bases). Sequences were obtained from naive CD4+ T cells sorted from blood. Subset reported: CD45RA+ positively selected. DNA for the CDR3: TGTGCCAGCAGTGCATACGCAGGGCACTATGGCTACACCTTC. It yields the protein CASSAYAGHYGYTF.